These 18 T cell receptor beta chains were sequenced from one sample in a study of T cells in women clearing cervical HPV infection. Sequencing was performed with immunoSEQ multiplex PCR; in TCRdb, only in-frame clones are kept and a portion is missing. With about 36,000 clones in the sample, the ten largest clones hold about 1.7%. Sequencing was carried out using blood buffy coat. Receptors were obtained from a woman between 18 and 69 years old with a cervical HPV16 infection that either progressed to CIN3+ or cleared (not recorded which).

To note about this clone: The read ends 3 residues early relative to the CDR3; the germline J gene fills the gap. This chain connects TRBV18 to TRBJ2-2; perhaps TRBD1 as D (6 bases). V lost 2 bases and J lost 0, with 16 bases in between. CDR1 and CDR2 (germline): KGHSH, LQKENI. CDR3 length: 18 amino acids. CDR3 sequence: CASSPRRTQGTNTGELFF. The part of the CDR3 DNA that was read is TGTGCCAGCTCACCAAGGAGAACACAGGGAACGAACACCGGGGAG.

Regarding this clone: The read stops 3 residues short of the end of the CDR3; the missing end is completed from the germline J gene. V and J are TRBV2 and TRBJ2-3; 11 positions agree with TRBD2. V gave up 5 bases and J gave up 2 bases; unmatched junction bases: 6. CDR1 and CDR2 from the germline V gene are SNHLY and FYNNEI. This CDR3 contains 16 residues. The CDR3 region is CASSRGTSGSTDTQYF. Partial CDR3 DNA: TGTGCCAGCAGTCGAGGGACTAGCGGATCCACAGATACG. The full variable domain, completed using reference TRBV2 and TRBJ2-3, is EPEVTQTPSHQVTQMGQEVILRCVPISNHLYFYWYRQILGQKVEFLVSFYNNEISEKSEIFDDQFSVERPDGSNFTLKIRSTKLEDSAMYFCASSRGTSGSTDTQYFGPGTRLTVL.

Points on this clone: The read ends 3 residues shy of where the CDR3 ends; the end is completed using the germline J gene. V is TRBV11-2 and J is TRBJ2-2; the D gene is possibly TRBD1 (6 bases). This CDR3 contains 14 residues. The V gene's germline CDR1 is SGHAT and CDR2 FQNNGV. The DNA read from the CDR3 is TGTGCCAGCAGCTTAGAGGCAGGGGAATCACCG. Encoded protein: CASSLEAGESP. The whole CDR3 sequence reads CASSLEAGESPLFF.

Of note for this clone: The sequenced fragment ends 3 residues before the CDR3 boundary, so the rest is inferred from the germline J gene. V and J are TRBV7-2 and TRBJ2-4; tentative D call: TRBD1 (5 bases). The CDR3 contains 13 residues. In germline, CDR1 is SGHTA, CDR2 FQGNSA. This CDR3 is CASSLGTGRGQYF. CDR3 DNA, as far as it was read: TGTGCCAGCAGCTTAGGGACCGGAAGGGGT.

About this clone itself: The CDR3 goes on 3 residues after the read ends, and that part is filled in from the germline J gene. The chain has TRBV5-1 and TRBJ2-1, with 12 nucleotides matching TRBD1. The CDR3 is made up of 16 amino acids. The V gene's germline CDR1 is SGHRS and CDR2 YFSETQ. V lost 5 bases, J lost 6 bases, and 9 bases stayed unmatched. This CDR3 is CASSPRGQGAFNEQFF. The sequenced part of the CDR3 DNA is TGCGCCAGCAGTCCGAGGGGACAGGGGGCTTTCAATGAG.

Comments on this clone: Coverage ceases 3 residues before the CDR3 finishes, and the germline J gene fills in the end. The chain has TRBV20-1 and TRBJ2-1; 13 nucleotides align to TRBD2. The V gene's germline CDR1 is DFQATT and CDR2 SNEGSKA (reference sequence). This CDR3 comprises 16 residues. V dropped 4 bases and J dropped 4; count of bases not matched to a gene: 7. The chain's CDR3 is CSATGTSGDNYNEQFF. The DNA read from the CDR3 is TGCAGTGCTACCGGGACTAGCGGGGACAATTACAATGAG.

For this clone: The sequenced fragment ends 3 residues before the CDR3 boundary, so the rest is inferred from the germline J gene. This chain links TRBV5-1 with TRBJ2-7, with D tentatively TRBD1 (5 bases). Germline V gives CDR1 SGHRS, CDR2 YFSETQ. With 2 bases removed from V and 4 bases from J, the gap between germline ends came to 16 bases. The CDR3 is made up of 15 amino acids. CDR3 amino acids: CASSLGARSGYEQYF. CDR3 DNA (partial): TGCGCCAGCAGCTTAGGGGCTAGGTCGGGTTACGAG.

Comment on this clone: The read ends 3 residues before the CDR3 terminus; that terminus is restored from the germline J gene. This chain links TRBV5-1 with TRBJ1-6, with a possible D match to TRBD1 (6 bases). Trimming took off 1 base at V and 9 bases at J, with 14 bases between the two ends. The CDR3 loop spans 15 amino acids. Per germline, CDR1 SGHRS and CDR2 YFSETQ. The sequenced CDR3 bases are TGCGCCAGCAGCTTGATCTCGGGAGGGGGTTCACCC. Its protein is CASSLISGGGSP. The complete CDR3 sequence is CASSLISGGGSPLHF.

Turning to this clone: Read coverage stops 3 residues before the CDR3 terminus; the germline J gene supplies the remainder. The V and J genes are TRBV18 and TRBJ1-1, with D possibly TRBD1 on 6 matching bases. Trimming took 3 bases from V and 6 from J, leaving 20 bases between them. This CDR3 comprises 16 residues. Germline V gene lookup returns CDR1 KGHSH and CDR2 LQKENI. The CDR3 region is CASSPSGRGGASEAFF. The CDR3 bases that were read are TGTGCCAGCTCACCTTCAGGAAGGGGGGGCGCGTCTGAA.

Details on this clone: The read stops 3 residues short of the end of the CDR3; the missing end is completed from the germline J gene. V gene TRBV6-2 or TRBV6-3 combines with J gene TRBJ2-3; no clear D gene. This CDR3 contains 13 residues. CDR1 MNHEY and CDR2 SVGEGT come from the germline V gene. Trimming removed 8 bases from V and 2 bases from J, with 11 bases in between. The part of the CDR3 DNA that was read is TGTGCCAGCCTGGCATCCAACACAGATACG. This codes for CASLASNTDT. The CDR3, in full, reads CASLASNTDTQYF.

For this clone: The missing CDR3 end, 3 residues past where the read stops, is filled in from the germline J gene. The chain carries TRBV19 and TRBJ1-2, with 9 positions matching TRBD1. The CDR3 runs 13 residues. Germline assignment: CDR1 LNHDA and CDR2 SQIVND (reference sequence). CDR3 DNA, as far as it was read: TGTGCCAGTCGGGGGACAGGGTCCTACGAC. It specifies CASRGTGSYD. The full CDR3 sequence reads CASRGTGSYDYTF. Together with reference TRBV19 and TRBJ1-2, the CDR3 gives the full variable domain: DGGITQSPKYLFRKEGQNVTLSCEQNLNHDAMYWYRQDPGQGLRLIYYSQIVNDFQKGDIAEGYSVSREKKESFPLTVTSAQKNPTAFYLCASRGTGSYDYTFGSGTRLTVV.

Incomplete CDR3 DNA: TGTGCCACCCGGGACATTCATAATTCACCC. This gives the protein CATRDIHNSP. The full CDR3 sequence reads CATRDIHNSPLHF. The V and J genes are TRBV6-2 or TRBV6-3 and TRBJ1-6; D perhaps matches TRBD1 (6 bases). The CDR3 end is not reached by the read, which stops 3 residues before it; the germline J gene fills it in. CDR3 length: 13 residues. Germline loops: CDR1 MNHEY, CDR2 SVGEGT. V was pared by 10 bases and J by 5 bases, with 12 bases between.

On this clone itself: The read ends 3 residues early relative to the CDR3; the germline J gene fills the gap. The genes are TRBV6-4 and TRBJ2-3; 7 positions match TRBD1. The junction had 5 bases not matched to a gene; V was cut back by 5 bases and J by 0 bases. The CDR3 totals 15 residues. Germline V gene lookup returns CDR1 MRHNA and CDR2 SNTAGT. The CDR3 is CASSQGDGSTDTQYF. The part of the CDR3 DNA that was read is TGTGCCAGCAGTCAGGGGGACGGGAGCACAGATACG.

Note on this clone: The DNA ends 3 residues before the CDR3 does, and the rest of the CDR3 is filled in from the germline J gene. The chain has TRBV18 and TRBJ2-3, with 7 bases that match TRBD2. The trim removed 3 bases at V and 0 bases at J, leaving 12 bases unmatched. The CDR3 spans 18 residues. Germline assignment: CDR1 KGHSH and CDR2 LQKENI. The CDR3 reads CASSPLVLERGSTDTQYF. The part of the CDR3 DNA that was read is TGTGCCAGCTCACCTCTTGTGTTAGAGCGGGGAAGCACAGATACG. Full variable domain (rest looked up from reference TRBV18 and TRBJ2-3): NAGVMQNPRHLVRRRGQEARLRCSPMKGHSHVYWYRQLPEEGLKFMVYLQKENIIDESGMPKERFSAEFPKEGPSILRIQQVVRGDSAAYFCASSPLVLERGSTDTQYFGPGTRLTVL.

Remarks on this clone: Read sequence stops 3 residues before the CDR3 end, and the germline J gene provides the missing end. V gene TRBV5-4 combines with J gene TRBJ2-3, with TRBD1 matching 9 bases. This CDR3 contains 16 residues. Germline loops: CDR1 SGHNT, CDR2 YYREEE (reference sequence). The chain's CDR3 is CASSLGYRTGVGTQYF. The DNA read from the CDR3 is TGTGCCAGCAGCTTGGGATACAGGACAGGGGTCGGGACG.

In regard to this clone: The CDR3 extends 3 residues past the end of the read, so its final part is completed from the germline J gene. This chain joins TRBV5-1 and TRBJ2-1, with D possibly TRBD2 on 6 matching bases. This CDR3 spans 16 amino acids. V lost 2 bases and J lost 1, with 13 bases in between. Germline V CDR1 and CDR2: SGHRS, YFSETQ. CDR3 amino acids: CASSLSPGDSYNEQFF. The DNA read from the CDR3 is TGCGCCAGCAGCTTAAGCCCGGGGGATTCCTACAATGAG. The entire variable domain, with the rest obtained from reference TRBV5-1 and TRBJ2-1, is as follows: KAGVTQTPRYLIKTRGQQVTLSCSPISGHRSVSWYQQTPGQGLQFLFEYFSETQRNKGNFPGRFSGRQFSNSRSEMNVSTLELGDSALYLCASSLSPGDSYNEQFFGPGTRLTVL.

CDR3 amino acids: CASSQELAGGSTDTQYF. The sequenced CDR3 bases are TGTGCCAGCAGCCAAGAACTAGCGGGGGGGAGCACAGATACG. The rearrangement joins TRBV4-2 to TRBJ2-3, with 13 positions matching TRBD2. The CDR3 end falls 3 residues outside the read, so it is completed with the germline J gene. The CDR3 consists of 17 residues. Germline V lookup: CDR1 LGHNA, CDR2 YNFKEQ. J was trimmed by 0 bases and V by 0 bases; bases with no gene match: 0.

As regards this clone: The read ends 3 residues shy of where the CDR3 ends; the end is completed using the germline J gene. The chain combines TRBV12-3 or TRBV12-4 with TRBJ2-1, with 14 bases identical to TRBD2. The junction had 7 bases not matched to a gene; V was cut back by 4 bases and J by 8 bases. This CDR3 is built from 16 residues. CDR3 bases read: TGTGCCAGCAGTTCGACTAGCGGGGGGGCCTTTCATGAG. This sequence encodes CASSSTSGGAFHE. Given in full, the CDR3 is CASSSTSGGAFHEQFF.